This paragraph reports one T cell receptor (beta chain). This sample stems from a study of blood T cell repertoires in COVID-19. Across the study: Donors in the United States, Italy and Spain gave samples during acute or convalescent COVID-19. Sources were T cells, B-cell-depleted T cells, or PBMCs; the material itself was cDNA or gDNA.

Authors' analysis steps: Amplifying reference gene primers gave estimates of nucleated cell counts. Here immunoSEQ multiplex PCR was the method, and the copy in TCRdb shows in-frame clones only, minus some. Clonal size and the V and J genes are those of that table, whereas D and trimming came from the DNA. Among 150,000 to 200,000 clones listed, about 86% were seen once. V shed 5 bases, J shed 0 bases, and the junction held 7 bases outside the gene matches. This CDR3 region has 15 residues. The source material was peripheral blood. The gene calls are TRBV5-3 and TRBJ2-5; 7 positions match TRBD2. TRBV5-3 is reported as an ORF; its role is uncertain. The sequence came from a man in his forties or fifties with active or convalescent COVID-19. CDR3 nucleotides: TGTGCCAGAAGGCCAACTAGCGCGTACCAAGAGACCCAGTACTTC. Translated, it gives CARRPTSAYQETQYF.